These 14 T cell receptor beta chains share one sample of origin, sequenced in a study of blood T cell repertoires in COVID-19. The assay was immunoSEQ multiplex PCR, and TCRdb's table has in-frame clones only and misses some. The data hold about 69,000 clones, with around three quarters observed a single time. The sequencing input was peripheral blood. These receptor sequences come from a man aged 60 to 75 with acute or convalescent COVID-19.

The V call is TRBV30, the J call TRBJ1-3, with D possibly TRBD1 on 6 matching bases. Germline V lookup: CDR1 GTSNPN, CDR2 SVGIG (reference sequence). The CDR3 consists of 17 residues. The ends were cut back, 2 bases at V and 0 bases at J, with 17 bases in the middle. The CDR3 nucleotides are TGTGCCTGGAGTACCGGTGGGGGGGCTAACTCTGGAAACACCATATATTTT. Protein: CAWSTGGGANSGNTIYF. Based on the CDR3 plus reference TRBV30 and TRBJ1-3, the full variable domain is SQTIHQWPATLVQPVGSPLSLECTVEGTSNPNLYWYRQAAGRGLQLLFYSVGIGQISSEVPQNLSASRPQDRQFILSSKKLLLSDSGFYLCAWSTGGGANSGNTIYFGEGSWLTVV.

The chain combines TRBV30 with TRBJ2-3; unclear D gene. Germline loops: CDR1 GTSNPN, CDR2 SVGIG (reference sequence). V was cut by 1 base and J by 4 bases, with 9 bases left in between. This CDR3 region has 13 residues. The CDR3 DNA reads as TGTGCCTGGAGTGCAGCAGGTTCAGATACGCAGTATTTT. Translation gives CAWSAAGSDTQYF.

The chain is built from TRBV2 and TRBJ1-6; tentatively, D is TRBD1 (5 bases). The CDR3 length is 15 residues. Germline assignment: CDR1 SNHLY and CDR2 FYNNEI. The ends were cut back, 4 bases at V and 7 bases at J, with 14 bases in the middle. The CDR3 DNA follows: TGTGCCAGCAGTGGAAACAGGATATTAAATTCACCCCTCCACTTT. This codes for CASSGNRILNSPLHF.

The chain carries TRBV29-1 and TRBJ2-1, with no clear D. This CDR3 is 10 amino acids long. The V end lost 3 bases, the J end lost 8 bases, and 5 bases lay between the germline ends. From germline, CDR1 is SQVTM and CDR2 ANQGSEA. The CDR3 protein is CSVDNDEQFF. CDR3 sequence (DNA): TGCAGCGTTGACAATGATGAGCAGTTCTTC.

The V call is TRBV27, the J call TRBJ2-6, with 11 bases matching TRBD1. The CDR3 is 17 amino acids. CDR1 and CDR2 from the germline V gene are MNHEY and SMNVEV (reference sequence). Losses at the gene ends were 5 bases for V and 2 bases for J; bases not matched to a gene: 5. DNA of the CDR3: TGTGCCAGCAGTCGAGGACAGGGGGCTCCTGGGGCCAACGTCCTGACTTTC. Its translation: CASSRGQGAPGANVLTF.

A note on this clone: A junction boundary mismatches the germline segment, possibly from a read error. The chain recombines TRBV4-2 with TRBJ1-1, with 8 positions matching TRBD1. Germline values: CDR1 LGHNA, CDR2 YNFKEQ. This CDR3 has 14 amino acids. CDR3 sequence (DNA): TGTGCCAGCAGCCAAGGGACAGGGAACGCTGAAGCTTTCTTT. Protein sequence: CASSQGTGNAEAFF.

This rearrangement joins TRBV6-2 or TRBV6-3 to TRBJ1-5, with 9 bases aligning to TRBD1. The germline gives CDR1 MNHEY, CDR2 SVGEGT. The J segment lost 6 bases and the V segment lost 3 bases, leaving 12 bases of the junction unmatched. The CDR3 is 17 residues long. The DNA for the CDR3 is TGTGCCAGCAGTTATTCCCCCCGGGGACAGGGTTTTCAGCCCCAGCATTTT. This translates into CASSYSPRGQGFQPQHF.

This clone was seen a handful of times. The rearrangement links TRBV7-2 to TRBJ1-5, with no clear D. There are 15 residues in the CDR3. The germline V gene has CDR1 SGHTA and CDR2 FQGNSA. V dropped 0 bases and J dropped 1 base, with 7 bases sitting between them. CDR3 nucleotide sequence: TGTGCCAGCAGCTTAGCGCGTACGAGCAATCAGCCCCAGCATTTT. Its translation: CASSLARTSNQPQHF.

The V gene is TRBV18, the J gene TRBJ2-1, with TRBD2 matching 11 bases. V shed 5 bases, J shed 5 bases, and the junction held 5 bases outside the gene matches. Per germline, CDR1 KGHSH and CDR2 LQKENI. The CDR3 covers 15 residues. In DNA, the CDR3 is TGTGCCAGCTCAGTTGGACTAGCGGGCGACAATGAGCAGTTCTTC. This sequence encodes CASSVGLAGDNEQFF. Combining the CDR3 with reference TRBV18 and TRBJ2-1 gives the whole variable domain NAGVMQNPRHLVRRRGQEARLRCSPMKGHSHVYWYRQLPEEGLKFMVYLQKENIIDESGMPKERFSAEFPKEGPSILRIQQVVRGDSAAYFCASSVGLAGDNEQFFGPGTRLTVL.

V usage is TRBV21-1 and J usage is TRBJ1-5; the table's D call, TRBD1, has no DNA check behind it. TRBV21-1 is listed as a pseudogene. The CDR3 spans 19 residues. CDR3 in amino acids: CASNYRDRGPSVGDQPQHF. The CDR3 DNA follows: TGTGCCAGCAACTACCGGGACAGGGGGCCTTCGGTCGGGGATCAGCCCCAGCATTTT.

This clone was counted a few times. This chain connects TRBV6-2 or TRBV6-3 to TRBJ1-2; unclear D gene. Germline CDR1 reads MNHEY; CDR2 reads SVGEGT. The CDR3 runs to 15 residues. Trimming left V 2 bases short and J 0 bases short, with 10 bases between. This CDR3 reads CASSYQRVSNYGYTF. CDR3 in DNA: TGTGCCAGCAGTTACCAGCGGGTCTCTAACTATGGCTACACCTTC.

The V call is TRBV2, the J call TRBJ1-4; D remains unclear. CDR1 is SNHLY and CDR2 is FYNNEI in the germline V gene. V was trimmed by 5 bases and J by 5 bases, leaving 12 bases between them. CDR3 size: 14 residues. CDR3 DNA: TGTGCCAGCAGTCAAGACACGGGGAATGAAAAACTGTTTTTT. Translating gives CASSQDTGNEKLFF.

CDR3 amino acids: CASSLGSGTGSYEQYF. The DNA for the CDR3 is TGTGCCAGCAGCTTAGGTTCCGGTACGGGCTCCTACGAGCAGTACTTC. V is TRBV7-2 and J is TRBJ2-7; D ambiguous. The germline CDR1 and CDR2 sequences are SGHTA and FQGNSA. V was pared by 1 base and J by 0 bases, with 13 bases between. The CDR3 is 16 amino acids.

The chain joins TRBV29-1 to TRBJ2-3; 7 nucleotides line up with TRBD2. Germline V gene data show CDR1 as SQVTM and CDR2 as ANQGSEA. CDR3 length: 13 residues. The V and J ends lost 7 bases and 0 bases, in that order; junction bases with no gene match: 4. The CDR3 DNA reads as TGCAGCGGTCAGCGGGGTAGCACAGATACGCAGTATTTT. Translation: CSGQRGSTDTQYF.